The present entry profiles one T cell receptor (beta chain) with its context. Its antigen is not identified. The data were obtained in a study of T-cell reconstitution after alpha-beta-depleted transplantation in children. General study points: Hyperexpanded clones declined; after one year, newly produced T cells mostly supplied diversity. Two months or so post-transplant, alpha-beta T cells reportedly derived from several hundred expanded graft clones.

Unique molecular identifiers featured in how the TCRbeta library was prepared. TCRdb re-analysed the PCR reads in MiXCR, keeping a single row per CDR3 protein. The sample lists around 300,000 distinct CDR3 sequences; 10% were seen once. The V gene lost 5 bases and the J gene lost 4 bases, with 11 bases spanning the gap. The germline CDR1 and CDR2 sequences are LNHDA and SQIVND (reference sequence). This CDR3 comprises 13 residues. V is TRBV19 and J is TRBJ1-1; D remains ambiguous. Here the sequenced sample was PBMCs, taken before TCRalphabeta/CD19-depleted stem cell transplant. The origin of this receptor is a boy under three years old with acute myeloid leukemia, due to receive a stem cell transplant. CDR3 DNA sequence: TGTGCCAGTAGTCGGCAACATACCACTGAAGCTTTCTTT. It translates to CASSRQHTTEAFF.